The rows below give T cell receptor beta chains drawn from one sample of a study of post-analysis software for immune sequencing data. TCRdb used MiXCR to reprocess the PCR reads, holding one entry per CDR3 protein. The sample carries 700,000 to 900,000 distinct CDR3 sequences, about half recorded once. Sequences were obtained from blood. Receptors were obtained from a girl aged 10 to 17 with multiple sclerosis. Both conserved end residues are part of each CDR3. D genes are given only for firm matches. Only some rows state a clone size, as once, few, many or a class for expanded clones.

v_call	j_call	clone_size	d_call	cdr3_aa	cdr3_nt
TRBV7-6	TRBJ2-7	-	-	CASSPQSWVSSYEQYF	TGTGCCAGCAGCCCCCAAAGCTGGGTCAGCTCCTACGAGCAGTACTTC
TRBV29-1	TRBJ2-5	-	TRBD2	CSVDGLAGETQYF	TGCAGCGTTGACGGACTAGCGGGAGAGACCCAGTACTTC
TRBV24-1	TRBJ2-5	-	-	CATSVGSSSYNEQYF	TGTGCCACCAGTGTCGGCAGCAGCTCCTACAATGAGCAGTACTTC
TRBV9	TRBJ2-7	-	-	CASSVGAASSYEQYF	TGTGCCAGCAGCGTAGGGGCGGCCAGCTCCTACGAGCAGTACTTC
TRBV2	TRBJ1-2	few	TRBD1	CASSADRVGYGYTF	TGTGCCAGCTCAGCCGACAGGGTCGGCTATGGCTACACCTTC
TRBV24-1	TRBJ2-1	-	-	CATSDLQNYNEQFF	TGTGCCACCAGTGATTTGCAAAACTACAATGAGCAGTTCTTC
TRBV27	TRBJ2-3	few	TRBD2	CASSSIAGAGTDTQYF	TGTGCCAGCAGTTCTATAGCGGGGGCGGGCACAGATACGCAGTATTTT
TRBV4-2	TRBJ2-7	once	-	CASSQEARGTYEQYF	TGTGCCAGCAGCCAAGAGGCTCGCGGGACCTACGAGCAGTACTTC
TRBV4-1	TRBJ2-1	few	TRBD2	CASSLLGLLNEQFF	TGCGCCAGCAGCCTTTTGGGACTACTCAATGAGCAGTTCTTC
TRBV29-1	TRBJ2-3	-	-	CSGEGVPLLPDTQYF	TGCAGCGGTGAAGGGGTGCCCCTTCTCCCAGATACGCAGTATTTT
TRBV29-1	TRBJ2-1	-	TRBD2	CSVGGRGGYNEQFF	TGCAGCGTCGGCGGGAGGGGGGGGTACAATGAGCAGTTCTTC
TRBV28	TRBJ2-4	few	-	CASIPGSRDIQYF	TGTGCCAGCATCCCAGGGAGTAGGGACATTCAGTACTTC
TRBV3-1	TRBJ1-4	-	TRBD1	CASQRYRGSEKLFF	TGTGCCAGCCAGAGGTACAGGGGAAGCGAAAAACTGTTTTTT
TRBV11-3	TRBJ2-3	few	-	CASSLDGYTQYF	TGTGCCAGCAGCTTAGATGGGTATACGCAGTATTTT
TRBV5-1	TRBJ2-1	-	TRBD2	CASSLSLGLAVYNEQFF	TGCGCCAGCAGCTTATCCTTAGGGCTAGCGGTCTACAATGAGCAGTTCTTC
TRBV5-1	TRBJ2-3	few	-	CASSSPGVAFRSGDTQYF	TGCGCCAGCAGCTCCCCGGGCGTAGCATTCAGGTCGGGGGATACGCAGTATTTT
TRBV7-2	TRBJ2-7	-	-	CASSRTWDTSYEQYF	TGTGCCAGCAGCCGAACCTGGGACACGTCCTACGAGCAGTACTTC
TRBV7-9	TRBJ2-7	-	TRBD1	CASSLFSTGSYEQYF	TGTGCCAGCAGCCTATTCTCGACAGGGTCCTACGAGCAGTACTTC
TRBV3-1	TRBJ2-1	-	-	CASSTSRVKGDTYNEQFF	TGTGCCAGCAGCACATCCCGGGTCAAGGGAGATACCTACAATGAGCAGTTCTTC
TRBV12-3/TRBV12-4	TRBJ2-1	once	-	CASSSTIQGDEQFF	TGTGCCAGCAGCTCTACAATACAGGGCGATGAGCAGTTCTTC
TRBV27	TRBJ2-3	few	TRBD2	CASSWREDTDTQYF	TGTGCCAGCAGTTGGCGGGAGGACACAGATACGCAGTATTTT
TRBV7-9	TRBJ1-2	-	-	CASSPGAKSGYTF	TGTGCCAGCAGCCCAGGGGCCAAGTCGGGCTACACCTTC
TRBV29-1	TRBJ2-6	few	-	CSVVATGANVLTF	TGCAGCGTTGTGGCAACAGGGGCCAACGTCCTGACTTTC
TRBV12-3/TRBV12-4	TRBJ2-2	few	TRBD2	CASSGAGALTGELFF	TGTGCCAGCAGTGGGGCGGGAGCGCTTACCGGGGAGCTGTTTTTT
TRBV6-5	TRBJ1-2	few	-	CASTNSGANYGYTF	TGTGCCAGCACCAACAGTGGGGCTAACTATGGCTACACCTTC
TRBV10-3	TRBJ1-1	few	-	CAISESVFGKGDTEAFF	TGTGCCATCAGTGAGTCGGTTTTCGGGAAAGGAGACACTGAAGCTTTCTTT
TRBV7-9	TRBJ2-3	-	-	CASSQSRDTQYF	TGTGCCAGCAGCCAATCCCGTGATACGCAGTATTTT
TRBV6-5	TRBJ2-5	-	-	CASSYGGLGHEQYF	TGTGCCAGCAGTTATGGCGGACTTGGGCATGAGCAGTACTTC
TRBV7-2	TRBJ2-3	few	TRBD2	CASRGLAVGTQYF	TGTGCCAGCAGGGGACTAGCGGTGGGTACGCAGTATTTT
TRBV27	TRBJ2-4	-	-	CASMGAKNIQYF	TGTGCCAGCATGGGGGCCAAAAACATTCAGTACTTC
TRBV9	TRBJ1-2	-	-	CASSVGEGFVYGYTF	TGTGCCAGCAGCGTAGGTGAGGGGTTCGTCTATGGCTACACCTTC
TRBV12-3/TRBV12-4	TRBJ1-2	-	-	CASSLEGIGIYGYTF	TGTGCCAGCAGTTTAGAGGGGATCGGGATCTATGGCTACACCTTC